The rows below give T cell receptor beta chains drawn from one sample of a study of early T cells in non-severe SARS-CoV-2 infection. TCRdb analysed the 5' RACE reads with MiXCR anew, one entry per CDR3 protein. The table shows 85,000 to 90,000 distinct CDR3 sequences, with 14% occurring only once. The sequencing input was whole blood. The receptor set was obtained from an adult who was a healthcare worker with PCR-confirmed SARS-CoV-2 infection or an uninfected control (not recorded which). Each CDR3 is given with its conserved first and last residue. D genes are given only for firm matches. Clone size is stated in some rows and not others, as once, few, many or a class when expanded.

TRBJ1-5 NA TRBD1 TRBV2 CASQGEGNQPQHF TGTGCCAGCCAGGGGGAGGGCAATCAGCCCCAGCATTTT
TRBJ2-7 many NA TRBV7-9 CASSFHLPDLYEQYF TGTGCCAGCAGCTTCCATCTTCCGGACCTCTACGAGCAGTACTTC
TRBJ2-7 many TRBD1 TRBV28 CAIPSGQAPYEQYF TGTGCCATCCCATCGGGACAGGCCCCTTACGAGCAGTACTTC
TRBJ2-5 few NA TRBV7-8 CASSLGFRETQYF TGTGCCAGCAGCTTAGGGTTTAGAGAGACCCAGTACTTC
TRBJ2-7 NA TRBD1 TRBV3-1 CASSGDSYEQYF TGTGCCAGCAGCGGGGACAGTTACGAGCAGTACTTC
TRBJ2-3 NA NA TRBV7-9 CASSLVQTPRDTQYF TGTGCCAGCAGCTTAGTACAGACCCCCCGAGATACGCAGTATTTT
TRBJ2-3 NA TRBD2 TRBV7-9 CASSLTGGPDTQYF TGTGCCAGCAGCTTAACGGGGGGACCAGATACGCAGTATTTT
TRBJ2-4 NA NA TRBV5-6 CASSFRGAKRAKNIQYF TGTGCCAGCAGCTTCCGGGGGGCAAAACGGGCCAAAAACATTCAGTACTTC
TRBJ1-5 NA NA TRBV12-3/TRBV12-4 CASSDYGTGNQPQHF TGTGCCAGCAGCGATTACGGGACGGGGAATCAGCCCCAGCATTTT
TRBJ2-6 many NA TRBV27 CASRTSISGANVLTF TGTGCCAGCAGAACTTCTATCTCTGGGGCCAACGTCCTGACTTTC
TRBJ2-7 NA NA TRBV6-5 CASSYQGYEQYF TGTGCCAGCAGTTACCAGGGGTACGAGCAGTACTTC
TRBJ1-6 many NA TRBV4-3 CASSQEGVGNSPLHF TGCGCCAGCAGCCAAGAGGGAGTTGGTAATTCACCCCTCCACTTT
TRBJ2-2 NA NA TRBV7-2 CASWLAGINTGELFF TGTGCCAGTTGGTTGGCGGGAATCAACACCGGGGAGCTGTTTTTT
TRBJ1-1 NA NA TRBV5-1 CASSLPGLNTEAFF TGCGCCAGCAGCCTTCCGGGGTTGAACACTGAAGCTTTCTTT
TRBJ2-1 NA NA TRBV29-1 CSSRDSGNNEQFF TGCAGCTCTCGGGACTCTGGGAACAATGAGCAGTTCTTC
TRBJ2-7 many TRBD2 TRBV5-6 CASSPRGSGSSYEQYF TGTGCCAGCAGCCCGCGGGGGAGTGGAAGCTCCTACGAGCAGTACTTC
TRBJ2-3 few NA TRBV30 CAWSGGGPDTQYF TGTGCCTGGAGTGGCGGGGGCCCAGATACGCAGTATTTT
TRBJ2-3 NA NA TRBV18 CASSPRQTPTDTQYF TGTGCCAGCTCACCCCGACAGACCCCCACAGATACGCAGTATTTT
TRBJ2-2 few NA TRBV2 CASSEGLLTEELFF TGTGCCAGCAGTGAAGGGCTCCTCACCGAGGAGCTGTTTTTT
TRBJ1-2 few NA TRBV28 CASSSVGSYGYTF TGTGCCAGCAGTTCGGTCGGGTCCTATGGCTACACCTTC
TRBJ2-7 NA NA TRBV6-2/TRBV6-3 CASSYSKTIPIYEQYF TGTGCCAGCAGTTACTCGAAAACGATTCCGATATACGAGCAGTACTTC
TRBJ2-5 few NA TRBV11-2 CASSLSQTGREETQYF TGTGCCAGCAGCTTATCCCAGACAGGTCGGGAAGAGACCCAGTACTTC
TRBJ2-2 NA NA TRBV5-1 CASYTGGRNTGELFF TGCGCCAGCTATACGGGCGGTCGGAACACCGGGGAGCTGTTTTTT
TRBJ2-6 once TRBD1 TRBV10-3 CAIRGQQYSGANVLTF TGTGCCATCAGGGGACAGCAGTACTCTGGGGCCAACGTCCTGACTTTC
TRBJ2-1 NA TRBD2 TRBV9 CASSVTSGSYNEQFF TGTGCCAGCAGCGTAACTAGCGGATCCTACAATGAGCAGTTCTTC
TRBJ1-2 few TRBD1 TRBV20-1 CSASPTGTVDYGYTF TGCAGTGCTAGCCCCACCGGGACAGTGGACTATGGCTACACCTTC
TRBJ1-1 many NA TRBV3-1 CASSQAGGNTEAFF TGTGCCAGCAGCCAAGCTGGAGGAAACACTGAAGCTTTCTTT
TRBJ1-2 many NA TRBV20-1 CSARQDYGYTF TGCAGTGCTAGACAGGATTATGGCTACACCTTC
TRBJ1-1 NA NA TRBV7-9 CASSPEGPTEAFF TGTGCCAGCAGCCCGGAGGGGCCCACTGAAGCTTTCTTT
TRBJ2-1 few NA TRBV29-1 CSVAGVGYNEQFF TGCAGCGTTGCAGGGGTCGGGTACAATGAGCAGTTCTTC
TRBJ1-1 NA NA TRBV11-2 CASSLDFDRPQGGAFF TGTGCCAGCAGCTTAGACTTCGACAGGCCCCAAGGGGGAGCTTTCTTT
TRBJ1-5 many TRBD1 TRBV6-5 CASSPGQGADSQPQHF TGTGCCAGCAGTCCGGGACAGGGGGCGGATAGTCAGCCCCAGCATTTT
TRBJ2-6 few NA TRBV7-9 CASSLFLSGANVLTF TGTGCCAGCAGCTTATTCCTCTCTGGGGCCAACGTCCTGACTTTC
TRBJ2-7 NA NA TRBV6-5 CASSYSNPSYEQYF TGTGCCAGCAGTTACTCGAATCCCTCCTACGAGCAGTACTTC
TRBJ2-2 many NA TRBV12-3/TRBV12-4 CASSAQLTGELFF TGTGCCAGCAGTGCACAGCTCACCGGGGAGCTGTTTTTT
TRBJ1-1 few NA TRBV3-1 CASSQGGNTEAFF TGTGCCAGCAGCCAAGGGGGAAACACTGAAGCTTTCTTT
TRBJ2-1 NA TRBD1 TRBV11-3 CASSSGQEPYNEQFF TGTGCCAGCAGCTCAGGACAGGAGCCGTACAATGAGCAGTTCTTC
TRBJ2-3 NA NA TRBV18 CASSPDTDTQYF TGTGCCAGCTCACCCGACACAGATACGCAGTATTTT
TRBJ2-3 few TRBD1 TRBV29-1 CSVDKGATDTQYF TGCAGCGTTGATAAGGGGGCGACAGATACGCAGTATTTT
TRBJ1-4 NA TRBD1 TRBV11-2 CASSLSTGGTNEKLFF TGTGCCAGCAGCTTGTCCACAGGGGGAACTAATGAAAAACTGTTTTTT
TRBJ2-4 many TRBD1 TRBV19 CASSATGELAKNIQYF TGTGCCAGTAGTGCTACAGGGGAACTAGCCAAAAACATTCAGTACTTC
TRBJ2-7 NA NA TRBV20-1 CSAGKPGMSYEQYF TGCAGTGCTGGAAAACCGGGGATGTCCTACGAGCAGTACTTC
TRBJ1-3 NA NA TRBV29-1 CSVEDGNLSGNTIYF TGCAGCGTTGAAGATGGGAACCTCTCTGGAAACACCATATATTTT
TRBJ1-2 few NA TRBV12-3/TRBV12-4 CASSTPGGDGYTF TGTGCCAGCAGTACCCCGGGGGGGGATGGCTACACCTTC
TRBJ2-2 NA NA TRBV11-2 CASTVWVSSNTGELFF TGTGCCAGCACCGTGTGGGTGTCCTCGAACACCGGGGAGCTGTTTTTT
TRBJ2-2 NA NA TRBV11-1 CASSSPRGVWTGELFF TGTGCCAGCAGCTCACCGAGGGGGGTCTGGACCGGGGAGCTGTTTTTT
TRBJ2-4 few NA TRBV6-5 CASSYPWGNTYIQYF TGTGCCAGCAGTTACCCATGGGGGAATACATACATTCAGTACTTC
TRBJ2-7 many NA TRBV11-2 CASSLDYYEQYF TGTGCCAGCAGCCTCGACTACTACGAGCAGTACTTC
TRBJ1-5 many NA TRBV28 CASMRDPNQPQHF TGTGCCAGCATGAGGGACCCCAATCAGCCCCAGCATTTT